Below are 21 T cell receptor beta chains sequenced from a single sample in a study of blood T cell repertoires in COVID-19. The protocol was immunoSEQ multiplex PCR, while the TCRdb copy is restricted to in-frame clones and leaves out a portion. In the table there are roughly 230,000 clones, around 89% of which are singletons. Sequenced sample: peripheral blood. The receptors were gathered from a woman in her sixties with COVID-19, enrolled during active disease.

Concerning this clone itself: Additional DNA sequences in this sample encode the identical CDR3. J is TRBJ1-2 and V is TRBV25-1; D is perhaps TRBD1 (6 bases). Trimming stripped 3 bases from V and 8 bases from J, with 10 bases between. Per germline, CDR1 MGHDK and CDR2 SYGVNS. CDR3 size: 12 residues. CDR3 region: CASSERGWGYTF. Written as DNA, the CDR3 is TGTGCCAGCAGTGAGAGGGGGTGGGGCTACACCTTC.

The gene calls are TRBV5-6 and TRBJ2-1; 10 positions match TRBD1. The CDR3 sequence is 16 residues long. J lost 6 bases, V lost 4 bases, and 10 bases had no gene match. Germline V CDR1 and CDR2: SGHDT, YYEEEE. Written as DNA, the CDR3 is TGTGCCAGCAGCGGGGCAGGGGACAGGGGCCCCAATGAGCAGTTCTTC. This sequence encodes CASSGAGDRGPNEQFF.

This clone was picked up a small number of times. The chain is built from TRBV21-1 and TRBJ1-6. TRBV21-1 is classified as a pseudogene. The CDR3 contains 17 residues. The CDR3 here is CASSNRSGSSYNSPLHF. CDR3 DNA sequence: TGTGCCAGCAGCAACCGGTCTGGTTCCTCCTATAATTCACCCCTCCACTTT.

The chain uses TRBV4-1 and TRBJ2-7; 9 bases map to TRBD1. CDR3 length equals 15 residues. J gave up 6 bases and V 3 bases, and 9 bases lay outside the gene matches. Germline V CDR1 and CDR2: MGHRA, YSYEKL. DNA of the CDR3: TGCGCCAGCAGCCAGACGGGACAGGGAACCAGCGAGCAGTACTTC. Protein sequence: CASSQTGQGTSEQYF.

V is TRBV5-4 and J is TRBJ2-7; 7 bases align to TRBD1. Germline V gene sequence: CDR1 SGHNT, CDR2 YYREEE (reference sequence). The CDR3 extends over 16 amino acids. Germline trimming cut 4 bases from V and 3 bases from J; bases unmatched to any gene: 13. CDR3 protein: CASSPGPGTDNYEQYF. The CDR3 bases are TGTGCCAGCAGCCCTGGTCCCGGGACAGACAACTACGAGCAGTACTTC. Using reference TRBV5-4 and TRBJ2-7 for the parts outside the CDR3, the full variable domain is ETGVTQSPTHLIKTRGQQVTLRCSSQSGHNTVSWYQQALGQGPQFIFQYYREEENGRGNFPPRFSGLQFPNYSSELNVNALELDDSALYLCASSPGPGTDNYEQYFGPGTRLTVT.

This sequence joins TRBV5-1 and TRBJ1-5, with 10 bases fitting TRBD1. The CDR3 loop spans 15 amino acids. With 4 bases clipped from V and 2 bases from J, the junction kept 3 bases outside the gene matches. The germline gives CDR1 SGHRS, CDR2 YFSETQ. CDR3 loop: CASSIGQGGNQPQHF. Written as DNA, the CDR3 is TGCGCCAGCAGCATAGGACAGGGGGGCAATCAGCCCCAGCATTTT.

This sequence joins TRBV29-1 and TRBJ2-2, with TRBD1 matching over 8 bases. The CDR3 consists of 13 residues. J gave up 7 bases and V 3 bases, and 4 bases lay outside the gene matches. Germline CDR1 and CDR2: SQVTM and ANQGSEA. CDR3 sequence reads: CSVDQGAGGELFF. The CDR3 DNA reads TGCAGCGTTGACCAGGGGGCGGGCGGGGAGCTGTTTTTT.

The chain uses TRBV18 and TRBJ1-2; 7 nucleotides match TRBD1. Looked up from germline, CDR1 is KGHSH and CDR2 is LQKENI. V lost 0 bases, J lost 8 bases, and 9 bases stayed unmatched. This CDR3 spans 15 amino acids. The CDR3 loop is CASSPPDRSKVGYTF. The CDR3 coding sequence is TGTGCCAGCTCACCACCGGACAGGTCCAAAGTCGGCTACACCTTC.

CDR3 sequence reads: CASSQGSSGSFQETQYF. The DNA for the CDR3 is TGTGCCAGCAGCCAAGGGTCTAGCGGGAGCTTCCAAGAGACCCAGTACTTC. The rearrangement uses TRBV3-1 (or the pseudogene TRBV3-2) and TRBJ2-5; 10 nucleotides agree with TRBD2. Germline assignment: CDR1 LGHDT and CDR2 YNNKEL (reference sequence). With V trimmed by 1 base and J by 1 base, 6 bases remained unmatched. This CDR3 has 17 residues.

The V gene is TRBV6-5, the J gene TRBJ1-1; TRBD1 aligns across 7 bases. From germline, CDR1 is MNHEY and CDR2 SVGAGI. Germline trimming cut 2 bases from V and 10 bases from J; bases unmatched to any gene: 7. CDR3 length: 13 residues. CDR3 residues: CASSYRQGEGAFF. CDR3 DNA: TGTGCCAGCAGTTACCGACAGGGCGAAGGAGCTTTCTTT.

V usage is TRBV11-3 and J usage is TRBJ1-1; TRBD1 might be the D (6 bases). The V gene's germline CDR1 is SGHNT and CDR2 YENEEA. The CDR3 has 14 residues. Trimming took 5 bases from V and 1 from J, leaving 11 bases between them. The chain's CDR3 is CASSREGGNTEAFF. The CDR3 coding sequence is TGTGCCAGCAGCCGGGAAGGGGGGAACACTGAAGCTTTCTTT. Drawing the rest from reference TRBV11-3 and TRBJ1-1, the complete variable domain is EAGVVQSPRYKIIEKKQPVAFWCNPISGHNTLYWYLQNLGQGPELLIRYENEEAVDDSQLPKDRFSAERLKGVDSTLKIQPAELGDSAVYLCASSREGGNTEAFFGQGTRLTVV.

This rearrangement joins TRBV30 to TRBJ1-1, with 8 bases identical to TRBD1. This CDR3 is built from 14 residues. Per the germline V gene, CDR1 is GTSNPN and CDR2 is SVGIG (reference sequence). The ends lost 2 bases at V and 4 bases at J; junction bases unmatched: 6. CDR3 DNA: TGTGCCTGGAGTCGGACAGGGCAGTCCACTGAAGCTTTCTTT. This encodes CAWSRTGQSTEAFF.

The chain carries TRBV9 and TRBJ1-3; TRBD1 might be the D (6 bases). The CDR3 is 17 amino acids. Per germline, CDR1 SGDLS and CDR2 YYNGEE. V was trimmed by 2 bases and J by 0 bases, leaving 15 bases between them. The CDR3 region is CASSVSQGRPSGNTIYF. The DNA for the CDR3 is TGTGCCAGCAGCGTGAGTCAGGGGCGCCCCTCTGGAAACACCATATATTTT.

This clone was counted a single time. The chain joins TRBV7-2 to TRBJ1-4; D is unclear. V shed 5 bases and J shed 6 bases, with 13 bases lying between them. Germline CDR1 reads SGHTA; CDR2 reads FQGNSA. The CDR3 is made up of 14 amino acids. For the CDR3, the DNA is TGTGCCAGCAGCCGTCCGGGAGGGTATGAAAAACTGTTTTTT. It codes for CASSRPGGYEKLFF.

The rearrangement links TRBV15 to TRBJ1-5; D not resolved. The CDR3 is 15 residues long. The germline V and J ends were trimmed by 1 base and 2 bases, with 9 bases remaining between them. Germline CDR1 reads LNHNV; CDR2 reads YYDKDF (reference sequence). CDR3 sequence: CATSRVWPRNQPQHF. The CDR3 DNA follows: TGTGCCACCAGCAGAGTATGGCCCCGCAATCAGCCCCAGCATTTT.

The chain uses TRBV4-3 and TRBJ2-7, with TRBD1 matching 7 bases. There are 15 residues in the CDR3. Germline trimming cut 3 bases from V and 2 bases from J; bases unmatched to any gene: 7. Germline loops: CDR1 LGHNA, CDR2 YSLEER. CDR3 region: CASSQARDRPYEQYF. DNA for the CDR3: TGCGCCAGCAGCCAGGCCCGGGACAGACCCTACGAGCAGTACTTC.

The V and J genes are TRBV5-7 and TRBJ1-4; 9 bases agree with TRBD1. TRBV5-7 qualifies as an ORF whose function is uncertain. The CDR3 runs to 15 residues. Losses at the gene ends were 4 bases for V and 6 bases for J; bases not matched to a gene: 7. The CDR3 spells CASSPRGTGHEKLFF. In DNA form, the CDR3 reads TGTGCCAGCAGCCCCCGCGGGACAGGGCATGAAAAACTGTTTTTT.

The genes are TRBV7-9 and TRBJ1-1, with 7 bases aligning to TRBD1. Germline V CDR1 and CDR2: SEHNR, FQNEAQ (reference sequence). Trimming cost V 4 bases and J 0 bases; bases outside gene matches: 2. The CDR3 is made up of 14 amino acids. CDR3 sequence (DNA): TGTGCCAGCAGCTCCCAGGGGGTGAACACTGAAGCTTTCTTT. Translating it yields CASSSQGVNTEAFF.

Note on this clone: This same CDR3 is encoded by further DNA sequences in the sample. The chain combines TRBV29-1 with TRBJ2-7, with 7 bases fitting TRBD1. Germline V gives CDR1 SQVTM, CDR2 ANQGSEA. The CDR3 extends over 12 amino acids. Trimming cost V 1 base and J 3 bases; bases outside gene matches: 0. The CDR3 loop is CSVEGQGYEQYF. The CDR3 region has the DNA TGCAGCGTTGAAGGACAGGGCTACGAGCAGTACTTC.

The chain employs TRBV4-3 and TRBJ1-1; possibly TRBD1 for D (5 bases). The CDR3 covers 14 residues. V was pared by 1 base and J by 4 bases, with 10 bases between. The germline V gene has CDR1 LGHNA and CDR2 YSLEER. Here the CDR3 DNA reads TGCGCCAGCAGCCAAGTCAGGGCATCCACTGAAGCTTTCTTT. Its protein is CASSQVRASTEAFF.

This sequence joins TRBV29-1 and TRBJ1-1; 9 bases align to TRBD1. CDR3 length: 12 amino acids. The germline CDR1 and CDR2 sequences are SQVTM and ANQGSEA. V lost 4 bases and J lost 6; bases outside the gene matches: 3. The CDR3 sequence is CSVGGTGPEAFF. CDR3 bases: TGCAGCGTTGGGGGGACAGGGCCTGAAGCTTTCTTT.